One sample yielded the 10 T cell receptor beta chains listed below, sequenced in a study of blood T cell repertoires in COVID-19. Generated by immunoSEQ multiplex PCR, the TCRdb table keeps only in-frame clones and is missing some. In the table there are around 100,000 clones, around 74% of which are singletons. Sequencing input: peripheral blood. The source is a man between 65 and 80 years old with COVID-19, enrolled during active disease.

This chain joins TRBV7-3 and TRBJ2-1; weak D call: TRBD2 (5 bases). Trimming pared 6 bases from V and 8 bases from J, leaving 14 bases between. The CDR3 has 13 amino acids. Germline V gene data show CDR1 as SGHTA and CDR2 as FQGTGA. The CDR3 DNA reads as TGTGCCAGCAGGCCGGACTGGTTGGATGAGCAGTTCTTC. Translating gives CASRPDWLDEQFF.

The chain links TRBV27 to TRBJ1-1; no definite D call. Trimming left V 8 bases short and J 5 bases short, with 15 bases between. The CDR3 runs 13 residues. Germline lookup yields CDR1 MNHEY and CDR2 SMNVEV (reference sequence). The CDR3 loop is CASGEGLWTEAFF. In nucleotides, the CDR3 is TGTGCCAGCGGTGAGGGCTTATGGACTGAAGCTTTCTTT.

The chain joins TRBV9 to TRBJ2-1; weak D call: TRBD1 (6 bases). The germline CDR1 and CDR2 sequences are SGDLS and YYNGEE. V lost 2 bases to trimming and J lost 9 bases, with 15 bases between them. The CDR3 spans 14 residues. CDR3 sequence (DNA): TGTGCCAGCAGCGTTACAGGGCACATTGGTGAGCAGTTCTTC. It encodes CASSVTGHIGEQFF.

The chain carries TRBV28 and TRBJ2-6; the match to TRBD2 covers 9 bases. The V gene's germline CDR1 is MDHEN and CDR2 SYDVKM. The CDR3 consists of 17 residues. With V trimmed by 6 bases and J by 0 bases, 6 bases remained unmatched. The CDR3 nucleotides read TGTGCCAGCAGGGGGCTAGCGGGGATCTCTGGGGCCAACGTCCTGACTTTC. Translation gives CASRGLAGISGANVLTF. Full variable domain (rest looked up from reference TRBV28 and TRBJ2-6): DVKVTQSSRYLVKRTGEKVFLECVQDMDHENMFWYRQDPGLGLRLIYFSYDVKMKEKGDIPEGYSVSREKKERFSLILESASTNQTSMYLCASRGLAGISGANVLTFGAGSRLTVL.

The chain is built from TRBV3-1 (or the pseudogene TRBV3-2) and TRBJ2-7; the D is unclear. The CDR3 length is 12 residues. The germline V gene has CDR1 LGHDT and CDR2 YNNKEL (reference sequence). V dropped 1 base and J dropped 3 bases, with 4 bases sitting between them. CDR3 in DNA: TGTGCCAGCAGCCAAGTCCGCTACGAGCAGTACTTC. Translation gives CASSQVRYEQYF.

This chain uses TRBV6-2 or TRBV6-3 with TRBJ2-5; unclear D gene. This CDR3 is 14 amino acids long. Germline-derived CDR1 and CDR2 are MNHEY and SVGEGT. Trimming took off 6 bases at V and 0 bases at J, with 11 bases between the two ends. The CDR3 DNA is TGTGCCAGCAGCCGACTGCTCAACCAAGAGACCCAGTACTTC. Translated: CASSRLLNQETQYF.

V usage is TRBV6-6 and J usage is TRBJ1-2, with TRBD1 matching over 7 bases. V shed 6 bases and J 2 bases; nucleotides not matched to a gene: 6. CDR1 is MNHNY, CDR2 SVGAGI, per germline (reference sequence). This CDR3 has 14 residues. Written as DNA, the CDR3 is TGTGCCAGCAGCTCGCGGGACAGCAACTATGGCTACACCTTC. Translation gives CASSSRDSNYGYTF.

The V and J genes are TRBV29-1 and TRBJ1-2; D is undetermined. Trimming stripped 0 bases from V and 8 bases from J, with 13 bases between. This CDR3 is built from 13 residues. Per germline, CDR1 SQVTM and CDR2 ANQGSEA. In nucleotides, the CDR3 is TGCAGCGTTGAAGAAGACGTACGGCGGGGCTACACCTTC. Amino acid sequence: CSVEEDVRRGYTF. Complete variable domain (other parts from reference TRBV29-1 and TRBJ1-2): SAVISQKPSRDICQRGTSLTIQCQVDSQVTMMFWYRQQPGQSLTLIATANQGSEATYESGFVIDKFPISRPNLTFSTLTVSNMSPEDSSIYLCSVEEDVRRGYTFGSGTRLTVV.

The chain is built from TRBV6-5 and TRBJ1-5, with TRBD1 as a possible D gene (5 bases). The CDR3 loop spans 15 amino acids. Deletions cut 6 bases from V and 6 bases from J, with 18 bases between. Germline V gene sequence: CDR1 MNHEY, CDR2 SVGAGI. The CDR3 loop reads CASRRTGGGAQPQHF. The CDR3 DNA reads as TGTGCCAGCAGGCGGACGGGCGGAGGGGCTCAGCCCCAGCATTTT.

The chain joins TRBV2 to TRBJ2-2; D remains unclear. V was pared by 7 bases and J by 1 base, with 4 bases between. CDR1 SNHLY and CDR2 FYNNEI come from the germline V gene. This CDR3 is built from 12 residues. The CDR3 loop reads CASTKNTGELFF. The CDR3 bases are TGTGCCAGCACTAAGAACACCGGGGAGCTGTTTTTT.